These T cell receptor beta chains were read from a single sample in a study of shared clonotypes between healthy human individuals. TCRdb's copy holds only in-frame clones and misses some; the assay was immunoSEQ multiplex PCR. Among a few million clones listed, just over 90% were seen once. Specimen: naive CD4+ T cells from PBMCs. The receptors come from a man between 18 and 29 years old in good health. Some clones in this sample may be carry-over from other donors' samples. Both conserved end residues are part of each CDR3. Fields, in order: CDR3 protein, CDR3 DNA, J gene, clone size, V gene, D gene. The D gene is left open where the match is weak. Rows may omit the clone size; those that give it use once, few, many or a size class.

CASSGGWGSGNTIYF,TGTGCCAGCAGCGGGGGCTGGGGCTCTGGAAACACCATATATTTT,TRBJ1-3,-,TRBV5-4,-
CASTFGTGKGGELFF,TGTGCCAGCACCTTCGGGACAGGGAAGGGCGGGGAGCTGTTTTTT,TRBJ2-2,-,TRBV5-4,TRBD1
CASSYLRDGYTF,TGTGCCAGCAGTTACCTCAGGGACGGCTACACCTTC,TRBJ1-2,-,TRBV6-6,-
CASSLYSNQPQHF,TGTGCCAGCAGCTTATATAGCAATCAGCCCCAGCATTTT,TRBJ1-5,-,TRBV11-2,-
CASSRRSYNEQFF,TGTGCCAGCAGCAGACGGTCCTACAATGAGCAGTTCTTC,TRBJ2-1,-,TRBV14,-
CASSPGLAGGEDTQYF,TGCGCCAGCAGCCCGGGACTAGCGGGAGGGGAAGATACGCAGTATTTT,TRBJ2-3,once,TRBV4-3,TRBD2
CGIAAGGASFSDTQYF,TGTGGTATCGCGGCGGGGGGGGCTAGCTTCTCAGATACGCAGTATTTT,TRBJ2-3,-,TRBV30,TRBD2
CASSSDWNTGELFF,TGTGCCAGCAGTTCGGATTGGAACACCGGGGAGCTGTTTTTT,TRBJ2-2,-,TRBV6-1,-
CASSLSPVYGYTF,TGTGCCAGCAGTTTATCCCCAGTCTATGGCTACACCTTC,TRBJ1-2,-,TRBV28,-
CAISVGDRGSGANVLTF,TGTGCCATCAGTGTAGGGGACAGGGGCTCAGGGGCCAACGTCCTGACTTTC,TRBJ2-6,-,TRBV10-3,TRBD1
CASSLGQSTDTQYF,TGTGCCAGCAGCTTAGGACAAAGCACAGATACGCAGTATTTT,TRBJ2-3,-,TRBV7-7,-
CASSQEWDNYGYTF,TGCGCCAGCAGCCAAGAATGGGACAACTATGGCTACACCTTC,TRBJ1-2,-,TRBV4-1,-
CASSTPGRTDTQYF,TGTGCCAGTAGTACCCCAGGGAGGACAGATACGCAGTATTTT,TRBJ2-3,-,TRBV19,-
CASSLSGLAGVDTQYF,TGTGCCAGCAGCTTATCTGGACTAGCGGGAGTAGATACGCAGTATTTT,TRBJ2-3,-,TRBV11-1,TRBD2
CASSLEGPLGNEQFF,TGTGCCAGCAGCTTAGAAGGGCCTTTAGGGAATGAGCAGTTCTTC,TRBJ2-1,-,TRBV7-2,-
CASSAAAWSQETQYF,TGTGCCAGCAGTGCGGCAGCATGGAGCCAAGAGACCCAGTACTTC,TRBJ2-5,-,TRBV6-1,-
CASRPGSGEQFF,TGTGCCAGCAGGCCGGGGAGTGGTGAGCAGTTCTTC,TRBJ2-1,-,TRBV28,-
CASSRGLAGEDTQYF,TGCGCCAGCAGCAGGGGACTAGCGGGAGAAGATACGCAGTATTTT,TRBJ2-3,-,TRBV5-1,TRBD2
CASSLDWSGDTQYF,TGTGCCAGCAGCTTAGATTGGTCAGGGGATACGCAGTATTTT,TRBJ2-3,-,TRBV11-2,-
CASSEAWGTYEQYF,TGTGCCAGCAGTGAAGCCTGGGGGACCTACGAGCAGTACTTC,TRBJ2-7,-,TRBV6-1,-
CASSDGYPRGTRRNTIYF,TGTGCCAGCAGCGACGGTTACCCTCGAGGGACCCGCAGAAACACCATATATTTT,TRBJ1-3,once,TRBV5-5,-
CASSMITGTAQETQYF,TGTGCCAGTAGTATGATAACCGGGACAGCTCAAGAGACCCAGTACTTC,TRBJ2-5,once,TRBV19,TRBD1
CASSPPSDEQYF,TGTGCCAGCAGCCCCCCAAGCGACGAGCAGTACTTC,TRBJ2-7,-,TRBV7-9,-
CASSLDPRSYEQYF,TGTGCCAGCAGCTTAGACCCGAGATCCTACGAGCAGTACTTC,TRBJ2-7,-,TRBV13,-
CASSTASGPSYEQYF,TGTGCCAGCAGCACCGCCAGCGGGCCCTCCTACGAGCAGTACTTC,TRBJ2-7,-,TRBV28,-
CSVARGSNTEAFF,TGCAGCGTTGCGAGGGGGTCGAACACTGAAGCTTTCTTT,TRBJ1-1,-,TRBV29-1,-
CASSLDRYQETQYF,TGTGCCAGCAGTCTCGACAGGTACCAAGAGACCCAGTACTTC,TRBJ2-5,-,TRBV7-3,-
CATSRDSIPGELFF,TGTGCCACCAGCAGAGATTCGATCCCCGGGGAGCTGTTTTTT,TRBJ2-2,-,TRBV15,-
CASSLDPVGGEQFF,TGTGCCAGCAGCTTAGACCCTGTGGGGGGCGAGCAGTTCTTC,TRBJ2-1,-,TRBV11-3,-
CASSLGRAYEQYF,TGTGCCAGCAGCTTGGGAAGGGCCTACGAGCAGTACTTC,TRBJ2-7,-,TRBV5-4,-
CASSPRLAGDEQFF,TGTGCCAGCTCACCCCGGCTAGCGGGAGATGAGCAGTTCTTC,TRBJ2-1,-,TRBV18,TRBD2
CASSSPGLARQYF,TGTGCCAGCAGTTCCCCCGGACTAGCACGGCAGTACTTC,TRBJ2-7,-,TRBV6-5,TRBD2
CASSLAGVETQYF,TGTGCCAGCAGCTTAGCAGGAGTGGAGACCCAGTACTTC,TRBJ2-5,-,TRBV7-2,-
CASRGQGAAETQYF,TGTGCCAGCAGGGGCCAGGGGGCCGCAGAGACCCAGTACTTC,TRBJ2-5,-,TRBV6-1,TRBD1
CASSITGGESMRYTF,TGTGCCAGCAGTATAACAGGGGGCGAAAGCATGCGCTACACCTTC,TRBJ1-2,-,TRBV28,TRBD1
CASSYRRDQPQHF,TGTGCCAGCAGCTATAGGCGGGATCAGCCCCAGCATTTT,TRBJ1-5,-,TRBV7-6,-
CASSENGSDGYTF,TGTGCCAGCAGTGAAAACGGTTCGGACGGCTACACCTTC,TRBJ1-2,-,TRBV6-1,-
CASSYRDRNTEAFF,TGTGCCAGCAGTTATAGGGATCGGAACACTGAAGCTTTCTTT,TRBJ1-1,once,TRBV27,-
CASSESDREEAFF,TGTGCCAGCAGTGAATCCGACAGAGAGGAAGCTTTCTTT,TRBJ1-1,-,TRBV6-1,-
CSGGADTQYF,TGCAGTGGAGGGGCAGATACGCAGTATTTT,TRBJ2-3,-,TRBV20-1,-
CASRSGTSGSDTQYF,TGTGCCAGCAGGTCCGGGACTAGCGGGTCAGATACGCAGTATTTT,TRBJ2-3,-,TRBV2,TRBD2
CASSPGREAQFF,TGTGCCAGCAGCCCAGGGCGCGAAGCGCAGTTCTTC,TRBJ2-1,-,TRBV11-3,-
CASSLNGVASYNEQFF,TGTGCCAGCAGCTTGAATGGCGTGGCGTCCTACAATGAGCAGTTCTTC,TRBJ2-1,-,TRBV7-3,-
CASSLVAGDTQYF,TGTGCCAGCAGCTTAGTGGCTGGAGATACGCAGTATTTT,TRBJ2-3,-,TRBV11-3,-
CASSYGRGRPNYGYTF,TGTGCCAGCAGTTACGGCAGGGGGAGACCTAACTATGGCTACACCTTC,TRBJ1-2,-,TRBV6-6,TRBD1
CASSKRDPYSDGYTF,TGTGCCAGCAGCAAAAGGGACCCGTACAGCGATGGCTACACCTTC,TRBJ1-2,-,TRBV9,-
CATSRDRGVSTGELFF,TGTGCCACCAGCAGAGATCGAGGGGTATCGACCGGGGAGCTGTTTTTT,TRBJ2-2,-,TRBV15,-
CASSRQGANVLTF,TGCGCCAGCAGCCGCCAGGGGGCCAACGTCCTGACTTTC,TRBJ2-6,-,TRBV4-3,-
CASRLGTDTQYF,TGTGCCAGCAGGCTAGGCACAGATACGCAGTATTTT,TRBJ2-3,-,TRBV27,-
CASSVGGTPKSYEQYF,TGTGCCAGCAGCGTAGGAGGGACCCCAAAATCCTACGAGCAGTACTTC,TRBJ2-7,-,TRBV9,-
CASSRGAGGEQYF,TGTGCCAGCAGCCGAGGTGCGGGAGGCGAGCAGTACTTC,TRBJ2-7,-,TRBV11-2,TRBD2
CASSITNNPDRIVYNEQFF,TGTGCCAGTAGTATCACGAACAACCCGGACAGGATTGTCTACAATGAGCAGTTCTTC,TRBJ2-1,-,TRBV19,TRBD1
CASSLDMAGSIGETQYF,TGCGCCAGCAGCTTGGATATGGCAGGGTCCATCGGGGAGACCCAGTACTTC,TRBJ2-5,-,TRBV5-1,-
CASSIGQGTDGANVLTF,TGCGCCAGCAGCATTGGACAGGGGACGGATGGGGCCAACGTCCTGACTTTC,TRBJ2-6,-,TRBV5-1,TRBD1
CASSSTGVREKLFF,TGTGCCAGCAGCTCGACAGGGGTTCGTGAAAAACTGTTTTTT,TRBJ1-4,-,TRBV6-5,TRBD1